This TCR beta chain was recorded in a study of CXCR3-negative and CXCR3-positive naive CD8 T cells. With UMI labels, 5' RACE was used to prepare the TRB cDNA libraries. TCRdb reprocessed the 5' RACE reads; each CDR3 protein has one entry and no DNA is given. This sample's table has 92,000 or so distinct CDR3 sequences. Concerning this clonotype itself: The antigen is undetermined.

General study findings and limits: Memory CD8+ cells showed much lower diversity, while both naive subsets displayed comparably high diversity.

This CDR3 comprises 16 residues. Germline V gene data show CDR1 as SGHTA and CDR2 as FQGTGA. CD45RO-CCR7+CD27+CD95- expression identified naive CD8+ T cells. This chain joins TRBV7-3 and TRBJ2-2; the TRBD1 assignment by TCRdb is unverifiable without DNA. The sample taken for sequencing was naive CXCR3- CD8+ T cells from blood. Specified subset: CD45RO-CCR7+CD27+CD95- naive CD8+ T cells lacking CXCR3 (TNR3-). This clonotype originated in a human donor in good health. Some clones in this sample may be carry-over from other donors' samples. CDR3: CASSSLPREHTGELFF.